Listed below are T cell receptor beta chains from one sample, sequenced in a study of blood T cell repertoires in COVID-19. Generated by immunoSEQ multiplex PCR, the TCRdb table keeps only in-frame clones and is missing some. This sample has about 130,000 clones, with 78% found just once. The specimen sequenced was PBMCs or T cells enriched from blood (not recorded which). The receptors stem from a woman aged 45-60 years who had recovered from COVID-19. The CDR3 runs from the conserved cysteine through the conserved F or W. A D gene is named only where the DNA matches it firmly. Size values are once, few and many counts, or a class for expanded clones, and some rows have none.

j_gene,abundance,d_gene,v_gene,CDR3aa,CDR3nt
TRBJ1-1,NA,TRBD1,TRBV2,CASRLGDRDTEAFF,TGTGCCAGCAGGCTAGGGGACAGGGACACTGAAGCTTTCTTT
TRBJ1-1,NA,TRBD1,TRBV2,CASSEDRRAFF,TGTGCCAGCAGTGAGGACAGGCGGGCTTTCTTT
TRBJ1-5,NA,TRBD1,TRBV27,CASRSTGGNQPQHF,TGTGCCAGCCGCTCGACAGGGGGGAATCAGCCCCAGCATTTT
TRBJ2-7,NA,TRBD1,TRBV19,CASSTSGQVEQYF,TGTGCCAGTAGTACCTCGGGACAGGTCGAGCAGTACTTC
TRBJ1-1,NA,NA,TRBV18,CASSPDLENTEAFF,TGTGCCAGCTCACCAGACTTGGAGAACACTGAAGCTTTCTTT
TRBJ1-6,once,NA,TRBV7-3,CASSLQGKDSPLHF,TGTGCCAGCAGCTTACAGGGAAAAGATTCACCCCTCCACTTT
TRBJ2-3,NA,TRBD1,TRBV12-5,CASGGQGTDTQYF,TGTGCTAGTGGCGGACAGGGGACAGATACGCAGTATTTT
TRBJ2-3,NA,NA,TRBV9,CASSARGEASDTQYF,TGTGCCAGCAGCGCGCGGGGCGAGGCATCAGATACGCAGTATTTT
TRBJ1-2,few,NA,TRBV28,CASSIGGDGYTF,TGTGCCAGCAGTATCGGGGGTGACGGCTACACCTTC
TRBJ2-1,NA,NA,TRBV7-3,CASSPGGPSSYNEQFF,TGTGCCAGCAGCCCCGGGGGGCCGAGCTCCTACAATGAGCAGTTCTTC
TRBJ1-1,NA,NA,TRBV28,CASSLIGEGPEAFF,TGTGCCAGCAGTTTAATAGGGGAGGGGCCTGAAGCTTTCTTT
TRBJ1-2,NA,TRBD1,TRBV27,CASWGTGANLNYGYTF,TGTGCCAGCTGGGGGACAGGGGCCAACTTAAACTATGGCTACACCTTC
TRBJ2-5,once,NA,TRBV18,CASSASDPRETQYF,TGTGCCAGCTCAGCAAGCGACCCCCGGGAGACCCAGTACTTC
TRBJ2-1,NA,TRBD1,TRBV4-1,CASSHLQGSSNEQFF,TGCGCCAGCAGCCACCTACAGGGGAGCAGCAATGAGCAGTTCTTC
TRBJ2-2,few,TRBD1,TRBV9,CASSSNRGHGELFF,TGTGCCAGCAGCTCTAACAGGGGACACGGGGAGCTGTTTTTT
TRBJ1-2,NA,NA,TRBV7-9,CASSLAQSYGYTF,TGTGCCAGCAGCTTAGCCCAGTCCTATGGCTACACCTTC
TRBJ1-5,few,TRBD1,TRBV3-1/TRBV3-2,CASSAGQNPQHF,TGTGCCAGCAGCGCGGGACAGAATCCCCAGCATTTT
TRBJ2-6,NA,NA,TRBV9,CASESSGSGANVLTF,TGTGCCAGCGAGAGTTCGGGCTCTGGGGCCAACGTCCTGACTTTC
TRBJ2-2,many,TRBD1,TRBV7-9,CASSLRRQGPNTGELFF,TGTGCCAGCAGCTTGCGAAGACAGGGGCCAAACACCGGGGAGCTGTTTTTT
TRBJ1-5,NA,NA,TRBV5-1,CASSPEGGSNQPQHF,TGCGCCAGCAGTCCCGAGGGTGGGAGCAATCAGCCCCAGCATTTT
TRBJ1-2,NA,NA,TRBV19,CASSPGGYGYTF,TGTGCCAGTAGCCCGGGGGGCTATGGCTACACCTTC
TRBJ2-7,NA,NA,TRBV20-1,CSASEVGSNEQYF,TGCAGTGCTAGTGAGGTAGGGAGCAACGAGCAGTACTTC
TRBJ1-1,NA,NA,TRBV21-1,CASSKSPFLF,TGTGCCAGCAGCAAAAGCCCCTTCCTCTTT
TRBJ1-2,NA,TRBD1,TRBV19,CASSILGQGNSGYTF,TGTGCCAGTAGTATCCTAGGACAGGGCAATTCTGGCTACACCTTC
TRBJ1-1,NA,NA,TRBV29-1,CSGANTEAFF,TGCAGCGGCGCCAACACTGAAGCTTTCTTT
TRBJ2-1,few,NA,TRBV5-5,CASSLWSGAGNEQFF,TGTGCCAGCAGCTTGTGGTCAGGGGCCGGCAATGAGCAGTTCTTC
TRBJ1-1,NA,NA,TRBV6-5,CASSSGGRTEAFF,TGTGCCAGCAGTTCAGGTGGGAGGACTGAAGCTTTCTTT
TRBJ1-5,NA,TRBD1,TRBV7-2,CASSFQGGGQPQHF,TGTGCCAGCAGCTTTCAGGGGGGTGGGCAGCCCCAGCATTTT
TRBJ1-3,NA,NA,TRBV7-9,CASSLARDGGNTIYF,TGTGCCAGCAGCTTAGCCCGAGATGGTGGAAACACCATATATTTT
TRBJ1-1,NA,NA,TRBV27,CASSPLGEVNTEAFF,TGTGCCAGCAGTCCCCTGGGTGAGGTAAACACTGAAGCTTTCTTT
TRBJ1-1,once,NA,TRBV5-1,CASSLTAGNTEAFF,TGCGCCAGCAGCTTGACAGCGGGGAACACTGAAGCTTTCTTT
TRBJ2-3,once,TRBD2,TRBV5-4,CASSSPPGLAGGGADTQYF,TGTGCCAGCAGCTCCCCGCCGGGACTAGCGGGGGGAGGGGCAGATACGCAGTATTTT
TRBJ1-1,NA,NA,TRBV6-4,CASSDSAGTEAFF,TGTGCCAGCAGTGACTCAGCAGGGACTGAAGCTTTCTTT
TRBJ2-1,NA,NA,TRBV5-1,CASSPRGRAYNEQFF,TGCGCCAGCAGCCCTCGAGGCAGGGCTTACAATGAGCAGTTCTTC
TRBJ1-4,NA,TRBD1,TRBV7-3,CASSLKGQGLEKLFF,TGTGCCAGCAGCTTAAAAGGACAGGGTTTGGAAAAACTGTTTTTT